These 6 T cell receptor beta chains were all obtained from the same sample, sequenced in a study of memory CD4+ T cells and cytomegalovirus serostatus. Repertoires were generated with immunoSEQ multiplex PCR, while TCRdb's copy carries only in-frame clones and drops some. This table has 50,000 or so clones, more than 60% appearing once. The sort gate was single viable CD3+CD4+CD8-CD45RO+ cells for memory CD4+ T cells. Sequenced input: memory CD4+ T cells from blood. These TCRs come from an adult in good health and CMV-seronegative.

The chain is built from TRBV5-1 and TRBJ2-1, with 8 bases lining up with TRBD2. J lost 6 bases, V lost 4 bases, and 12 bases had no gene match. The CDR3 covers 16 residues. The germline CDR1 and CDR2 sequences are SGHRS and YFSETQ. Here the CDR3 reads CASSRTRSGSRNEQFF. Here the CDR3 DNA reads TGCGCCAGCAGCAGGACGCGAAGCGGGAGTCGCAATGAGCAGTTCTTC.

The CDR3 region has the DNA TGTGCCAGCAGTGGCCCCCCCATCGGGACTCATCCCCCAGATACGCAGTATTTT. The encoded protein is CASSGPPIGTHPPDTQYF. The chain links TRBV2 to TRBJ2-3; a possible D gene is TRBD2 (6 bases). The CDR3 totals 18 residues. Germline CDR1 and CDR2: SNHLY and FYNNEI. V lost 4 bases and J lost 4, with 24 bases in between.

The chain has TRBV27 and TRBJ1-1, with TRBD1 matching 9 bases. Germline V CDR1 and CDR2: MNHEY, SMNVEV (reference sequence). The CDR3 runs 14 residues. Trimming removed 7 bases from V and 5 bases from J; junction bases left unmatched: 8. The CDR3 protein is CASTPRQGVTEAFF. Here the CDR3 DNA reads TGTGCCAGCACCCCCAGACAGGGGGTTACTGAAGCTTTCTTT.

The chain is built from TRBV19 and TRBJ2-7; TRBD2 matches at 14 bases. Germline V gives CDR1 LNHDA, CDR2 SQIVND (reference sequence). CDR3 length: 15 residues. V trimming: 4 bases; J trimming: 4 bases; junction bases outside the gene matches: 3. As DNA, the CDR3 is TGTGCCAGTAGTACGGGACTAGCGGGAGTTTACGAGCAGTACTTC. This sequence encodes CASSTGLAGVYEQYF.

V is TRBV29-1 and J is TRBJ1-2; D gene uncertain. The CDR3 has 11 amino acids. From germline, CDR1 is SQVTM and CDR2 ANQGSEA. The V and J ends lost 5 bases and 0 bases respectively, with 4 bases between them. The DNA of the CDR3 is TGCAGCGTTTTGGCTAACTATGGCTACACCTTC. Protein sequence: CSVLANYGYTF.

CDR3 residues: CASRLAGENNEQFF. The DNA for the CDR3 is TGTGCCAGCAGATTAGCGGGAGAGAACAATGAGCAGTTCTTC. The chain couples TRBV28 to TRBJ2-1, with 9 bases that match TRBD2. V dropped 6 bases and J dropped 5; count of bases not matched to a gene: 5. Germline CDR1 MDHEN, CDR2 SYDVKM. The CDR3 sequence is 14 residues long. The full variable domain, completed using reference TRBV28 and TRBJ2-1, is DVKVTQSSRYLVKRTGEKVFLECVQDMDHENMFWYRQDPGLGLRLIYFSYDVKMKEKGDIPEGYSVSREKKERFSLILESASTNQTSMYLCASRLAGENNEQFFGPGTRLTVL.